The 21 T cell receptor beta chains below come from one sample, sequenced in a study of identical twins. TCRdb passed the 5' RACE reads through MiXCR, listing each CDR3 protein once. The sample includes about 890,000 distinct CDR3 sequences, around 12% of them seen just once. This same sample was also taken into another study, of yellow fever vaccine responses in identical twins.

Input material: PBMCs. Receptor source: a woman between 18 and 29 years old in good health.

Many counts were recorded for this clonotype. DNA of the CDR3: TGTGCCAGCAGTGCTAATGGACAGCCCCAGCATTTT. This codes for CASSANGQPQHF. This rearrangement joins TRBV2 to TRBJ1-5; D uncertain. V lost 4 bases and J 7 bases, leaving 8 bases between the germline ends. This CDR3 comprises 12 residues. Germline-derived CDR1 and CDR2 are SNHLY and FYNNEI.

As DNA, the CDR3 is TGTGCCAGCAGCGTAGGGGCAGGGGGGGATGAGCAGTTCTTC. Protein: CASSVGAGGDEQFF. The chain joins TRBV9 to TRBJ2-1; D may be TRBD1 or TRBD2 (7 bases each). The CDR3 contains 14 residues. Germline CDR1 SGDLS, CDR2 YYNGEE. V lost 0 bases, J lost 8 bases, and 12 bases lay in between.

The sample holds many counts of this clonotype. The chain employs TRBV20-1 and TRBJ1-5; 11 bases agree with TRBD1. In germline, CDR1 is DFQATT, CDR2 SNEGSKA (reference sequence). Losses at the gene ends were 5 bases for V and 8 bases for J; bases not matched to a gene: 2. The CDR3 length is 12 residues. CDR3 loop: CSAGTGGEPQHF. CDR3 nucleotides: TGCAGTGCTGGGACAGGGGGTGAGCCCCAGCATTTT.

The chain joins TRBV5-1 to TRBJ1-1; tentatively, D is TRBD1 (5 bases). The CDR3 spans 16 residues. Trimming took 4 bases from V and 9 from J, leaving 25 bases between them. The germline V gene has CDR1 SGHRS and CDR2 YFSETQ. This CDR3 is CASSLLGVDSRFQAFF. CDR3 DNA sequence: TGCGCCAGCAGCCTCCTAGGCGTCGACAGTCGATTCCAAGCTTTCTTT.

This clonotype was counted ten times or more. The chain recombines TRBV20-1 with TRBJ2-2; D possibly matches TRBD1 or TRBD2 (5 bases each). Trimming left V 6 bases short and J 0 bases short, with 17 bases between. The germline V gene has CDR1 DFQATT and CDR2 SNEGSKA (reference sequence). The CDR3 contains 16 residues. The CDR3: CSAGRRSVANTGELFF. DNA for the CDR3: TGCAGTGCGGGACGCAGATCGGTTGCGAACACCGGGGAGCTGTTTTTT.

In its sample, this clonotype was seen a few times. The chain recombines TRBV15 with TRBJ2-1; 10 bases fit TRBD2. The CDR3 spans 13 residues. Per the germline V gene, CDR1 is LNHNV and CDR2 is YYDKDF (reference sequence). Trimming at V came to 9 bases and at J to 8 bases, leaving 7 bases not matched to a gene. In DNA, the CDR3 is TGTGCCACGGAGCTAGCGGGAGTCGATGAGCAGTTCTTC. Its translation: CATELAGVDEQFF.

There are a few counts of this clonotype. The chain uses TRBV5-6 and TRBJ2-1; TRBD1 agrees at 7 bases. Germline V CDR1 and CDR2: SGHDT, YYEEEE. This CDR3 has 15 residues. V lost 2 bases and J lost 4; bases outside the gene matches: 6. The CDR3 region is CASSFDRDNYNEQFF. CDR3 coding DNA: TGTGCCAGCAGCTTTGACAGGGACAATTACAATGAGCAGTTCTTC.

This clonotype was detected only a few times. The chain joins TRBV5-1 to TRBJ1-6; 8 bases fit TRBD1. V lost 0 bases to trimming and J lost 6 bases; unmatched junction nucleotides: 8. This CDR3 has 17 amino acids. Germline V gene lookup returns CDR1 SGHRS and CDR2 YFSETQ. CDR3 amino acids: CASSLAGGQGGNSPLHF. The DNA for the CDR3 is TGCGCCAGCAGCTTGGCCGGTGGACAGGGAGGTAATTCACCCCTCCACTTT.

This clonotype came up many times. This chain links TRBV3-1 with TRBJ2-1; the D gene is possibly TRBD2 (5 bases). The germline gives CDR1 LGHDT, CDR2 YNNKEL (reference sequence). V was shortened by 4 bases and J by 6 bases, with 7 bases between the two germline ends. This CDR3 is 12 amino acids long. CDR3: CASSRGSNEQFF. The DNA for the CDR3 is TGTGCCAGCAGCCGAGGGAGCAATGAGCAGTTCTTC.

This chain joins TRBV5-1 and TRBJ2-3; 7 bases fit TRBD1. The ends lost 4 bases at V and 2 bases at J; junction bases unmatched: 7. CDR3 length: 15 amino acids. Germline V gene sequence: CDR1 SGHRS, CDR2 YFSETQ. Here the CDR3 DNA reads TGCGCCAGCAGCCCACGGACAGGAATCACAGATACGCAGTATTTT. This gives the protein CASSPRTGITDTQYF.

This rearrangement joins TRBV6-1 to TRBJ1-5; possible D gene TRBD1, 5 bases. Germline V gene lookup returns CDR1 MNHNS and CDR2 SASEGT. V lost 7 bases to trimming and J lost 4 bases, with 14 bases between them. The CDR3 spans 14 residues. The CDR3 nucleotides are TGTGCCAGCATCCCCCGGGGGGTAAATCAGCCCCAGCATTTT. This translates into CASIPRGVNQPQHF.

This clonotype was counted at least ten times. The J gene is TRBJ2-7, the V gene TRBV20-1; 10 bases agree with TRBD1. Germline-derived CDR1 and CDR2 are DFQATT and SNEGSKA (reference sequence). The CDR3 covers 17 residues. Trimming cost V 6 bases and J 3 bases; bases outside gene matches: 17. The CDR3 DNA follows: TGCAGTGCAGCGGGGATCGACAGGGGGCGCGCCCTCTACGAGCAGTACTTC. It translates to CSAAGIDRGRALYEQYF.

This clonotype was counted a few times. V and J are TRBV20-1 and TRBJ1-5; a possible D gene is TRBD1 (5 bases). Trimming took 6 bases from V and 6 from J, leaving 24 bases between them. Per the germline V gene, CDR1 is DFQATT and CDR2 is SNEGSKA (reference sequence). This CDR3 is built from 16 residues. The CDR3 loop is CSASTLGVRGGQPQHF. In nucleotides, the CDR3 is TGCAGTGCCAGTACGCTGGGGGTAAGGGGAGGTCAGCCCCAGCATTTT.

This clonotype was counted ten times or more. The gene calls are TRBV15 and TRBJ2-7; D not certain. CDR1 is LNHNV, CDR2 YYDKDF, per germline (reference sequence). The length of the CDR3 is 14 residues. V shed 4 bases and J shed 9 bases, with 19 bases lying between them. The CDR3 loop is CATSTFHGRFWQYF. DNA of the CDR3: TGTGCCACCAGCACCTTTCATGGCAGGTTTTGGCAGTACTTC. The whole variable domain, filled in from reference TRBV15 and TRBJ2-7, reads DAMVIQNPRYQVTQFGKPVTLSCSQTLNHNVMYWYQQKSSQAPKLLFHYYDKDFNNEADTPDNFQSRRPNTSFCFLDIRSPGLGDTAMYLCATSTFHGRFWQYFGPGTRLTVT.

CDR3 region: CASSPPGGTRAFEQFF. CDR3 in DNA: TGTGCCAGCTCACCACCGGGTGGGACTAGGGCCTTTGAGCAGTTCTTC. The chain has TRBV18 and TRBJ2-1; the match to TRBD2 covers 8 bases. J was trimmed by 9 bases and V by 0 bases; bases with no gene match: 10. The CDR3 runs to 16 residues. Germline CDR1 reads KGHSH; CDR2 reads LQKENI.

The rearrangement links TRBV2 to TRBJ2-3, with D perhaps being TRBD1 or TRBD2 (6 bases each). The CDR3 has 15 amino acids. CDR1 and CDR2 from the germline V gene are SNHLY and FYNNEI. Trimming took off 4 bases at V and 2 bases at J, with 13 bases between the two ends. The CDR3 protein is CASSVRGGTTDTQYF. The CDR3 DNA is TGTGCCAGCAGTGTGAGAGGGGGGACCACAGATACGCAGTATTTT.

This clonotype has only a few counts. The rearrangement joins TRBV9 to TRBJ2-5, with D unclear. The CDR3 consists of 13 residues. V gave up 5 bases and J gave up 4 bases, with 12 bases separating them. Germline loops: CDR1 SGDLS, CDR2 YYNGEE. Here the CDR3 DNA reads TGTGCCAGCAGTGCAGTAGGCGGAGAGACCCAGTACTTC. Translated: CASSAVGGETQYF.

This clonotype was observed a handful of times. The CDR3 coding sequence is TGTGCCAGCTCACCACCGCCCTACACGGGCGAGCAGTTCTTC. It specifies CASSPPPYTGEQFF. V usage is TRBV18 and J usage is TRBJ2-1; D is uncertain. Germline CDR1 is KGHSH and CDR2 is LQKENI. V dropped 0 bases and J dropped 10 bases, with 13 bases sitting between them. The CDR3 consists of 14 residues.

DNA of the CDR3: TGTGCCAGCAGTGAAGGGATTATGAACACTGAAGCTTTCTTT. It encodes CASSEGIMNTEAFF. The V gene is TRBV2, the J gene TRBJ1-1; D ambiguous. Germline V gives CDR1 SNHLY, CDR2 FYNNEI. Trimming shortened V by 1 base and J by 0 bases, and 6 bases separated the two germline ends. The CDR3 spans 14 residues.

This clonotype has more than one count but fewer than ten. The chain couples TRBV15 to TRBJ2-7; D might be TRBD2 (6 bases). Between the trimmed V and J ends, which lost 1 base and 2 bases, there was a span of 12 bases. Germline V gives CDR1 LNHNV, CDR2 YYDKDF (reference sequence). The CDR3 runs to 15 residues. CDR3 DNA sequence: TGTGCCACCAGCAGAGGGGGGGACTCTACCTACGAGCAGTACTTC. It specifies CATSRGGDSTYEQYF.

This sequence joins TRBV2 and TRBJ2-7; TRBD1 aligns across 9 bases. CDR1 is SNHLY and CDR2 is FYNNEI in the germline V gene. The CDR3 is 14 amino acids. V was clipped by 5 bases and J by 1 base; unmatched bases: 3. Here the CDR3 reads CASSQQGASYEQYF. In nucleotides, the CDR3 is TGTGCCAGCAGTCAACAGGGGGCTTCCTACGAGCAGTACTTC.